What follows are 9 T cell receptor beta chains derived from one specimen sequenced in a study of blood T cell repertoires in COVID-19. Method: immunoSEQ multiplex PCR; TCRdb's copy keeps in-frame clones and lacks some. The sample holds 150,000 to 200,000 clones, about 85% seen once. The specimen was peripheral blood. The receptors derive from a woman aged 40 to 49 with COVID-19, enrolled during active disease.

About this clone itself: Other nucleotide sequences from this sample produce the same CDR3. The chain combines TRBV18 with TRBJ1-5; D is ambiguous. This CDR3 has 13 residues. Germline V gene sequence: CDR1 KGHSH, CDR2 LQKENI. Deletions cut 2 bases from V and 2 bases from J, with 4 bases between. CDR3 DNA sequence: TGTGCCAGCTCACCAGCGGGCAATCAGCCCCAGCATTTT. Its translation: CASSPAGNQPQHF.

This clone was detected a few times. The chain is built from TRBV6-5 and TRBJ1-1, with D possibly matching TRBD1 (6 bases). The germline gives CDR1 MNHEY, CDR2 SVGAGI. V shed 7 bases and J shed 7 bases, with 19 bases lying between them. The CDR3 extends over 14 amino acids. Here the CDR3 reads CASTRDIFSLEAFF. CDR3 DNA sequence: TGTGCCAGCACCCGGGACATTTTTTCCCTTGAAGCTTTCTTT.

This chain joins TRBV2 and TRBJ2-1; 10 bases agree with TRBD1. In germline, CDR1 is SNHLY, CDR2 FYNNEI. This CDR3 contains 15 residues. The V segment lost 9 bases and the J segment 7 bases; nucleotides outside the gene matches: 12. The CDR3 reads CAREEPGQGRNEQFF. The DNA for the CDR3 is TGTGCCAGAGAAGAACCGGGACAGGGGAGGAATGAGCAGTTCTTC.

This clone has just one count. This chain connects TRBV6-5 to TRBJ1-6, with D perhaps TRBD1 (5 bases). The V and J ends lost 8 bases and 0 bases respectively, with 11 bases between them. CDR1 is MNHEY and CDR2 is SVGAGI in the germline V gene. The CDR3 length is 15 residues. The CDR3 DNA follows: TGTGCCAGCCGGGGGGGGAGCTCCTATAATTCACCCCTCCACTTT. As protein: CASRGGSSYNSPLHF.

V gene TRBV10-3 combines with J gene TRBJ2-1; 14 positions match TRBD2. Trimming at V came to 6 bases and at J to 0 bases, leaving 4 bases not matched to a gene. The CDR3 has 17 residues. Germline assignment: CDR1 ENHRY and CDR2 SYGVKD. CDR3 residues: CAIRGLAGGRSYNEQFF. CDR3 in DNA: TGTGCCATCAGAGGACTAGCGGGAGGCCGCTCCTACAATGAGCAGTTCTTC.

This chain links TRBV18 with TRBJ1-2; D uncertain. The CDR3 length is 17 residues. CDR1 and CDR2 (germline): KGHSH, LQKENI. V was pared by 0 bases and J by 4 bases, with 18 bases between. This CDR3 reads CASSPPGGTLVVYGYTF. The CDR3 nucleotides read TGTGCCAGCTCACCACCCGGCGGAACCCTTGTAGTCTATGGCTACACCTTC.

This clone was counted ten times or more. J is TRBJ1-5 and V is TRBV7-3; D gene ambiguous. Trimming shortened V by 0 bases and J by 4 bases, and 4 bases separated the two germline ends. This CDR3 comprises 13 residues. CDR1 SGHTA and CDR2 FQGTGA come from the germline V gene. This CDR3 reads CASSLTPNQPQHF. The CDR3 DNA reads TGTGCCAGCAGCTTAACCCCAAATCAGCCCCAGCATTTT.

The CDR3: CASSISLEGGYTF. The CDR3 nucleotides are TGTGCCAGTAGTATCTCCCTAGAAGGCGGCTACACCTTC. The chain combines TRBV19 with TRBJ1-2, with D hard to call. The CDR3 extends over 13 amino acids. V gave up 3 bases and J gave up 8 bases, with 13 bases separating them. Germline V lookup: CDR1 LNHDA, CDR2 SQIVND (reference sequence).

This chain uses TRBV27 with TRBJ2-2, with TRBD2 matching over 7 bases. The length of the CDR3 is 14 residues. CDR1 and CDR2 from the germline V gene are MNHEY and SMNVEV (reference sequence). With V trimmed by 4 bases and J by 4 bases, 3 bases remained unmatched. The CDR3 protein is CASSWGGGTGELFF. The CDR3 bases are TGTGCCAGCAGTTGGGGGGGTGGCACCGGGGAGCTGTTTTTT.